The clone carrying this T cell receptor beta chain appeared many times. Its antigen remains unidentified. Amplification of TCR beta CDR3 regions was performed using RNA transcripts as template. During a first-round RT-PCR of the TCR CDR3, the HTBI primer set was used. MiXCR, applied by TCRdb to the multiplex PCR reads, yields one record per CDR3 protein. The sample consists of fewer than 350,000 distinct CDR3 sequences, approximately 22% of them appearing once. V dropped 5 bases and J dropped 4 bases, with 23 bases sitting between them. The CDR3 is made up of 17 amino acids. CDR1 is SGHAT and CDR2 is FQNNGV in the germline V gene. The sample originates from a study of T cells in Graves' hyperthyroidism and ophthalmopathy. General study results and limits: Stable hyperthyroidism was told apart from ophthalmopathy by a model built on 13 V-J features. Among thyroid clonotypes expanded above 0.001, most also appeared in blood.

Sequenced input: blood. The chain carries TRBV11-2 and TRBJ1-1; tentative D call: TRBD1 (6 bases). The sequence was collected from a woman aged 45-59 years with Graves' hyperthyroidism. The CDR3 region has the DNA TGTGCCAGCAGCCCGCACAGGGCCCACCTCTCGTTCACTGAAGCTTTCTTT. Protein sequence: CASSPHRAHLSFTEAFF.